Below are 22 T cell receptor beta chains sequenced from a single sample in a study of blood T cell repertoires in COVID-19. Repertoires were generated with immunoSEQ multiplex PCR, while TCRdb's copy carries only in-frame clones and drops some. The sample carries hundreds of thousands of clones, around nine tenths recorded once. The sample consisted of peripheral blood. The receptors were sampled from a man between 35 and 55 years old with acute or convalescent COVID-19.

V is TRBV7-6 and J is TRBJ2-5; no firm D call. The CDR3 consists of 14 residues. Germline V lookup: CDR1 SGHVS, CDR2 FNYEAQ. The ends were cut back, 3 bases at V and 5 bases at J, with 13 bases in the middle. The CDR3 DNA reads TGTGCCAGCAGCTTTTGGGCTGGCGAGGAGACCCAGTACTTC. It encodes CASSFWAGEETQYF.

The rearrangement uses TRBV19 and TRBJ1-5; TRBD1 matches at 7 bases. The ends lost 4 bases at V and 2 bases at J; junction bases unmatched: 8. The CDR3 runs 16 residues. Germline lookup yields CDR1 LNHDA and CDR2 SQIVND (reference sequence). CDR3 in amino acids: CASSKLTGTGNQPQHF. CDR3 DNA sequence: TGTGCCAGTAGTAAGCTAACCGGGACAGGCAATCAGCCCCAGCATTTT.

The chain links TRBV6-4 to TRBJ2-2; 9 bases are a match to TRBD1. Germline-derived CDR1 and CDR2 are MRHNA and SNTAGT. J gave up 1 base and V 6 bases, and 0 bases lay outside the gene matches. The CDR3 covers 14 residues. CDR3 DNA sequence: TGTGCCAGCAGGGGACAGGGGAACACCGGGGAGCTGTTTTTT. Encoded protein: CASRGQGNTGELFF.

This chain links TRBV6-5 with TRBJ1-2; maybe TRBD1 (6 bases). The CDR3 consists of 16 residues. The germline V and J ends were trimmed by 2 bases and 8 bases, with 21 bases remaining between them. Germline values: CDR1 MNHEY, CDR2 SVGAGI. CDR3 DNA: TGTGCCAGCAGTTACCAGAGGGACACCCTCTATTCGGGCTACACCTTC. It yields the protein CASSYQRDTLYSGYTF.

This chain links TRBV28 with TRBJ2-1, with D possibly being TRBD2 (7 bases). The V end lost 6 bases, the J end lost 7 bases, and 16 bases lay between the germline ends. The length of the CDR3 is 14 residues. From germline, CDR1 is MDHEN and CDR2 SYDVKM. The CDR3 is CASRTGGQGNEQFF. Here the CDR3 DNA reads TGTGCCAGCAGAACCGGGGGGCAGGGGAATGAGCAGTTCTTC.

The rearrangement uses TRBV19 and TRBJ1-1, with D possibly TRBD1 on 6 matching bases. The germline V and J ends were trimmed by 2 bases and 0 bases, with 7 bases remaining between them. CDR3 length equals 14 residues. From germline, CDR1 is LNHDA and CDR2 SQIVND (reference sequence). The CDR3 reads CASSISGVNTEAFF. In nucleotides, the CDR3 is TGTGCCAGTAGTATATCAGGGGTGAACACTGAAGCTTTCTTT.

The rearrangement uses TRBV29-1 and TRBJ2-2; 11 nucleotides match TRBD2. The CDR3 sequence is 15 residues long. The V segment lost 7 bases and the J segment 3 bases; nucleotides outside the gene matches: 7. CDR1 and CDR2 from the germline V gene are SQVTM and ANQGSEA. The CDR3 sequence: CSALAGGPYTGELFF. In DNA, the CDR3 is TGCAGCGCCTTAGCGGGAGGGCCTTACACCGGGGAGCTGTTTTTT.

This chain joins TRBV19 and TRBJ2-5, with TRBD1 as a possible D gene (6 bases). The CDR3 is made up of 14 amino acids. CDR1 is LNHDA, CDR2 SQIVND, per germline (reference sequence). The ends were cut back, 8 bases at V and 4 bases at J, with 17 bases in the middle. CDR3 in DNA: TGTGCCAGTGGTCGCCAGGGGAATAGAGAGACCCAGTACTTC. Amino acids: CASGRQGNRETQYF. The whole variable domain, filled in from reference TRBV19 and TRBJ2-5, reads DGGITQSPKYLFRKEGQNVTLSCEQNLNHDAMYWYRQDPGQGLRLIYYSQIVNDFQKGDIAEGYSVSREKKESFPLTVTSAQKNPTAFYLCASGRQGNRETQYFGPGTRLLVL.

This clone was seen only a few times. Here the CDR3 reads CASSQVGTGGTEAFF. In DNA form, the CDR3 reads TGTGCCAGCAGCCAAGTTGGGACAGGCGGCACTGAAGCTTTCTTT. The chain has TRBV3-1 (or the pseudogene TRBV3-2) and TRBJ1-1; 8 bases fit TRBD1. The CDR3 length is 15 residues. J lost 4 bases, V lost 1 base, and 5 bases had no gene match. CDR1 LGHDT and CDR2 YNNKEL come from the germline V gene (reference sequence).

CDR3 in amino acids: CASSADRNQPQHF. In DNA form, the CDR3 reads TGCGCCAGCAGCGCGGACAGAAATCAGCCCCAGCATTTT. The chain is built from TRBV5-1 and TRBJ1-5; tentative D call: TRBD1 (6 bases). Trimming stripped 4 bases from V and 4 bases from J, with 9 bases between. Germline V gene lookup returns CDR1 SGHRS and CDR2 YFSETQ. This CDR3 is built from 13 residues.

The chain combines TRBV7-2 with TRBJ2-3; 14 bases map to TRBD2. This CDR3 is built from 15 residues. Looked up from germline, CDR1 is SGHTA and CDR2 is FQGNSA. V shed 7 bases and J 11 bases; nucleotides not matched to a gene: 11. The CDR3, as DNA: TGTGCCAGCATCCCAGGTGGGACTAGCGGGGGTAAGCAGTATTTT. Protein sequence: CASIPGGTSGGKQYF.

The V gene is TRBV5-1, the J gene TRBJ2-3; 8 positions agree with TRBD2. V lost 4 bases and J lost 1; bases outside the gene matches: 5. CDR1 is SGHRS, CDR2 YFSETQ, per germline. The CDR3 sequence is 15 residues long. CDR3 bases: TGCGCCAGCAGCCCGGGGGGGGCTGGCACAGATACGCAGTATTTT. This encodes CASSPGGAGTDTQYF.

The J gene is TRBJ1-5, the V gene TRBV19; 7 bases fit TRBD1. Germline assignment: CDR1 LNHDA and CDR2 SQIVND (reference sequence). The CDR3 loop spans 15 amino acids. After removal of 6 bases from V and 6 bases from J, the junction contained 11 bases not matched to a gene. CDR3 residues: CASREGQRTGQPQHF. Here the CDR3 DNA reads TGTGCCAGTAGGGAGGGACAGCGAACGGGTCAGCCCCAGCATTTT.

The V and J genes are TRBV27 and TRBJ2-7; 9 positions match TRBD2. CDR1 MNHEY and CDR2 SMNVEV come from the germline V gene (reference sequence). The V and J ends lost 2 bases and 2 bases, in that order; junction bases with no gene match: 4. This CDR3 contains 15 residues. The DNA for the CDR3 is TGTGCCAGCAGTTTAAGCGGGGGGCTGACCTACGAGCAGTACTTC. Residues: CASSLSGGLTYEQYF.

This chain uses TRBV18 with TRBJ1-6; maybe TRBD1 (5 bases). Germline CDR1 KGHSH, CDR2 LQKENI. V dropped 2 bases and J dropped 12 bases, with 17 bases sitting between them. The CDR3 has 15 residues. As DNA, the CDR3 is TGTGCCAGCTCACCAAGGACACCCCCGAGTGAACCCCTCCACTTT. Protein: CASSPRTPPSEPLHF.

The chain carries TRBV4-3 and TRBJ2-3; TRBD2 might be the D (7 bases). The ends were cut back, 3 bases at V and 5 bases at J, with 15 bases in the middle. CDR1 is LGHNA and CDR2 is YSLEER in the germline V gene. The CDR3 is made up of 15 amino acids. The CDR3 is CASSQGGAAGDTQYF. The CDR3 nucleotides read TGCGCCAGCAGCCAGGGGGGGGCCGCCGGAGATACGCAGTATTTT.

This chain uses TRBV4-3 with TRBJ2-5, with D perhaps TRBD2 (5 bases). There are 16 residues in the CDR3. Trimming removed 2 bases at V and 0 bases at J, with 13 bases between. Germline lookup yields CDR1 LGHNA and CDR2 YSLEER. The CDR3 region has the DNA TGCGCCAGCAGCCAACTGGTGGGAGCGTACCAAGAGACCCAGTACTTC. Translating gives CASSQLVGAYQETQYF.

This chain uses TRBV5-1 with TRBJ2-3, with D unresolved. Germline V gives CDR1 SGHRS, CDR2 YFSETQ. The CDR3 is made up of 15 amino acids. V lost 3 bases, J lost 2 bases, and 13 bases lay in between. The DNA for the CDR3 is TGCGCCAGCAGCTCCGGCGGCTTGATCACAGATACGCAGTATTTT. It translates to CASSSGGLITDTQYF. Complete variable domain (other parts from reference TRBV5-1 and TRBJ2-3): KAGVTQTPRYLIKTRGQQVTLSCSPISGHRSVSWYQQTPGQGLQFLFEYFSETQRNKGNFPGRFSGRQFSNSRSEMNVSTLELGDSALYLCASSSGGLITDTQYFGPGTRLTVL.

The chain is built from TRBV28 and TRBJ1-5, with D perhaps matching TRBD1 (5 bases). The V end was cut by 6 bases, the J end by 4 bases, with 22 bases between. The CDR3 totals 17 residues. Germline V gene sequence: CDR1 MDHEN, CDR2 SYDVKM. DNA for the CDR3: TGTGCCAGCAGACAAGACAGTGGCCCTTCTTTTAATCAGCCCCAGCATTTT. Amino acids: CASRQDSGPSFNQPQHF.

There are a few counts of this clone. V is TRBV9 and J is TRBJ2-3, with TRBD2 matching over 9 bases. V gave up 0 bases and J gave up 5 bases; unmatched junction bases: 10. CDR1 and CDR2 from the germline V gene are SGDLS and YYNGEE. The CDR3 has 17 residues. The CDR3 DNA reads TGTGCCAGCAGCGTAGCTGACGGGACTAGCTTCGGAGATACGCAGTATTTT. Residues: CASSVADGTSFGDTQYF.

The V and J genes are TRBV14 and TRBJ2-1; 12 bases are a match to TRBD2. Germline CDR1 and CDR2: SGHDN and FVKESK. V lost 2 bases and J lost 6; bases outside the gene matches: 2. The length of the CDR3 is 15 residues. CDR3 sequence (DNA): TGTGCCAGCAGCCAACTAGCGGGGGGGCTCAATGAGCAGTTCTTC. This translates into CASSQLAGGLNEQFF. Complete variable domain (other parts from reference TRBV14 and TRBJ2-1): EAGVTQFPSHSVIEKGQTVTLRCDPISGHDNLYWYRRVMGKEIKFLLHFVKESKQDESGMPNNRFLAERTGGTYSTLKVQPAELEDSGVYFCASSQLAGGLNEQFFGPGTRLTVL.

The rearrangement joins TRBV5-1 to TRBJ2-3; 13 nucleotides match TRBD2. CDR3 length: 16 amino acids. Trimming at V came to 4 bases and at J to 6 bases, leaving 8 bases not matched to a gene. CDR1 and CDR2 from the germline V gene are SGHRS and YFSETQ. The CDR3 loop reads CASSPGGTSGMDTQYF. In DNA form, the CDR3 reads TGCGCCAGCAGCCCTGGTGGGACTAGCGGGATGGATACGCAGTATTTT.